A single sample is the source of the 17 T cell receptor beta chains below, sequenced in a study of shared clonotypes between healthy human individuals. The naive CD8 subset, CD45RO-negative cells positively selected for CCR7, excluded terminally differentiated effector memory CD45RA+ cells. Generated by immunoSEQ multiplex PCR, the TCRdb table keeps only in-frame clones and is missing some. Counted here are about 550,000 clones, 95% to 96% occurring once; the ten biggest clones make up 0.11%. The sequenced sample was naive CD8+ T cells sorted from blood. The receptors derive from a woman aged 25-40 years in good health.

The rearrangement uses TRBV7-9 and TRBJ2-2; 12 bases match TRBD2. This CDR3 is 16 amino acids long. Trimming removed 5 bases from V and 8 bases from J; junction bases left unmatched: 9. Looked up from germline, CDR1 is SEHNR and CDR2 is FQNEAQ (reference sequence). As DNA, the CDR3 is TGTGCCAGCAGCCAGGGACTAGCGGGCCCCGCGGGGGAGCTGTTTTTT. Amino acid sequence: CASSQGLAGPAGELFF.

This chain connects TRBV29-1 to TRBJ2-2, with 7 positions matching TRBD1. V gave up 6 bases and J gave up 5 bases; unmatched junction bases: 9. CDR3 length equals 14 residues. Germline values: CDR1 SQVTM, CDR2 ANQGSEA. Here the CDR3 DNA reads TGCAGCGTGATTTATGACAGGGCAACCGGGGAGCTGTTTTTT. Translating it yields CSVIYDRATGELFF.

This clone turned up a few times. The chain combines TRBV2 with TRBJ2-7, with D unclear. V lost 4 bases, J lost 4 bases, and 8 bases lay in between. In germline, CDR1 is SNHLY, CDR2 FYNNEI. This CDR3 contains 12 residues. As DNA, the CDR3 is TGTGCCAGCAGTGTACGCGAGTACGAGCAGTACTTC. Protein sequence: CASSVREYEQYF.

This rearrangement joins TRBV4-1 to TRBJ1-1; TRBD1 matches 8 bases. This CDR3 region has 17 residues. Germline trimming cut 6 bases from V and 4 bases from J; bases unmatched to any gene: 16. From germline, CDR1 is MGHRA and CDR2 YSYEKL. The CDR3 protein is CASSPRQYAGGSTEAFF. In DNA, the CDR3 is TGCGCCAGCAGTCCAAGACAATACGCAGGGGGCTCCACTGAAGCTTTCTTT.

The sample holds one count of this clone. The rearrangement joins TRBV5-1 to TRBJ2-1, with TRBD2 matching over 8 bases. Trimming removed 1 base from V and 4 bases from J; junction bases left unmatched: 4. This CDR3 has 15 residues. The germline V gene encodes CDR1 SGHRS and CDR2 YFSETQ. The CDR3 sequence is CASSLRGGIYNEQFF. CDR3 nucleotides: TGCGCCAGCAGCTTGCGGGGGGGAATTTACAATGAGCAGTTCTTC.

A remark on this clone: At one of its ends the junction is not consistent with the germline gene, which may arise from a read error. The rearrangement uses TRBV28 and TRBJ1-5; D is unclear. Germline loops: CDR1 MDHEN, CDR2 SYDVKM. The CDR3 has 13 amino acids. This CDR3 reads CASSSYHNHPQHF. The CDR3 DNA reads TGTGCCAGCAGTTCATACCACAATCATCCCCAGCATTTT.

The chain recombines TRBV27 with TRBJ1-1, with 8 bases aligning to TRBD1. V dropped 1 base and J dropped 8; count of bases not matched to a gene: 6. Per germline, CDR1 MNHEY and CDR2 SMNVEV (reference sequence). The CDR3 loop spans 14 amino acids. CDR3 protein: CASSLYGQGKEAFF. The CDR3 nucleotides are TGTGCCAGCAGTTTATACGGACAGGGAAAAGAAGCTTTCTTT.

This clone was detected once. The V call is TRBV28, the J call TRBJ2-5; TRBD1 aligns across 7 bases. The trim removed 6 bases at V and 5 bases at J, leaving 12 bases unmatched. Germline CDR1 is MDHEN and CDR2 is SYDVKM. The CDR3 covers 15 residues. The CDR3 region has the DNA TGTGCCAGCAGAGACAGGGTGGTAGTGAGGGAGACCCAGTACTTC. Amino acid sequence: CASRDRVVVRETQYF.

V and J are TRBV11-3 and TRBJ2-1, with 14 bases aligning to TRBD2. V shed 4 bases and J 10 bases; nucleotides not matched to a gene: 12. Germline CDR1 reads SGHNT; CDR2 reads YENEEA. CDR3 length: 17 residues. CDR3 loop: CASSSGLAGALKGEQFF. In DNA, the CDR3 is TGTGCCAGCAGCTCGGGACTAGCGGGAGCACTAAAGGGGGAGCAGTTCTTC.

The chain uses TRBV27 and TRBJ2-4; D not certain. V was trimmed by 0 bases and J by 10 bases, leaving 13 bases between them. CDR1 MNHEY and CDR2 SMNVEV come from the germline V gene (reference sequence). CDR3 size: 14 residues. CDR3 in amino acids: CASSLSPDMMIQYF. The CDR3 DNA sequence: TGTGCCAGCAGTTTATCACCCGACATGATGATTCAGTACTTC.

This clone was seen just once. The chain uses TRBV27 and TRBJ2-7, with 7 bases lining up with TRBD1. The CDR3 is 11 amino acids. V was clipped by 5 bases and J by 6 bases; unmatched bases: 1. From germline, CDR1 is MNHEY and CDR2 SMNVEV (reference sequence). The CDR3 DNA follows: TGTGCCAGCAGTCAGGGGGTCGAGCAGTACTTC. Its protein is CASSQGVEQYF.

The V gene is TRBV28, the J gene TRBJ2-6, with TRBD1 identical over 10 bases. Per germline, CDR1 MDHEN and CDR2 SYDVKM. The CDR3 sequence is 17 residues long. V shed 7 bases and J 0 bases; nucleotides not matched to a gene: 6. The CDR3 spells CASNPTGGLSGANVLTF. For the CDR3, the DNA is TGTGCCAGCAATCCGACAGGGGGCCTCTCTGGGGCCAACGTCCTGACTTTC.

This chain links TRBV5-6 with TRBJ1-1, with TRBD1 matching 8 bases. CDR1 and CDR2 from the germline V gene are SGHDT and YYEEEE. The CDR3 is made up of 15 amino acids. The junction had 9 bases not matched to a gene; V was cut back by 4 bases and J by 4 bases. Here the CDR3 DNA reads TGTGCCAGCAGCCGACAGGGGCAGGGGAGCACTGAAGCTTTCTTT. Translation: CASSRQGQGSTEAFF.

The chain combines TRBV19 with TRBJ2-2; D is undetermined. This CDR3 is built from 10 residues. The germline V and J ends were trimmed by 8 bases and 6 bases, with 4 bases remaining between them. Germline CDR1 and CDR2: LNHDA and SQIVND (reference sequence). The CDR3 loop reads CASYSGELFF. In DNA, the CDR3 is TGTGCCAGTTACTCCGGGGAGCTGTTTTTT.

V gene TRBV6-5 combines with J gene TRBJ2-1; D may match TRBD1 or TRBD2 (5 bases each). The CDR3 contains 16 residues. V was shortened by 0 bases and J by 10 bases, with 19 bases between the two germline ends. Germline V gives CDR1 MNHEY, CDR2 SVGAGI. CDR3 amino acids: CASSYSAGTSTWEQFF. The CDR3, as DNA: TGTGCCAGCAGTTACTCAGCAGGGACCAGTACATGGGAGCAGTTCTTC.

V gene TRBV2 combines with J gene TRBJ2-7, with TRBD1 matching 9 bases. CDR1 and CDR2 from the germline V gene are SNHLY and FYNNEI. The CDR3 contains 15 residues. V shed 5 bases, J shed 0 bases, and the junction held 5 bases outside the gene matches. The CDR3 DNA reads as TGTGCCAGCAGTACCGGGACAGGGCTCTCCTACGAGCAGTACTTC. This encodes CASSTGTGLSYEQYF.

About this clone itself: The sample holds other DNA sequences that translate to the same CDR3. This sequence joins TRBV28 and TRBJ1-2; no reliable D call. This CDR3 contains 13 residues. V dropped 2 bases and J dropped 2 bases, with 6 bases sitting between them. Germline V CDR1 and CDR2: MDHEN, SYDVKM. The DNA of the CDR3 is TGTGCCAGCAGTTTAACCGAGAACTATGGCTACACCTTC. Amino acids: CASSLTENYGYTF.